This TCR beta chain derives from a study of shared clonotypes between healthy human individuals. In the original analysis: ImmunoSEQ output lacked quality scores and full-length reads, limiting matched filtering. Using immunoSEQ multiplex PCR, the repertoire was profiled, and TCRdb retains in-frame clones only, with some absent. V, J and clone size were drawn from that table, and D and trimming were deduced from the DNA. This table holds more than 500,000 clones, about 96% found once. Study results and caveats: Compared with clonotypes that all four donors shared, non-shared clonotypes had lower generation probabilities.

All donors were Caucasian adults living in Nashville, Tennessee. The V end was cut by 7 bases, the J end by 0 bases, with 5 bases between. The CDR3 has 12 amino acids. Germline V gene sequence: CDR1 SGHNT, CDR2 YYREEE (reference sequence). As for this clone: Antigen unknown.

This chain joins TRBV5-4 and TRBJ1-3, with unresolved D. The clonotype comes from a woman aged 25-40 years in good health. The sequencing sample was made of naive CD4+ T cells sorted from blood. Subset indicated: CD45RA+ positively selected. The DNA for the CDR3 is TGTGCCAGCGGAAGCTCTGGAAACACCATATATTTT. This codes for CASGSSGNTIYF.